Sequencing of this T cell receptor beta chain was carried out in a study of control samples from healthy donors and cancer patients. This CDR3 spans 17 amino acids. V trimming: 6 bases; J trimming: 2 bases; junction bases outside the gene matches: 12. Germline V gives CDR1 MDHEN, CDR2 SYDVKM. The table came from immunoSEQ multiplex PCR; TCRdb's copy has only in-frame clones and leaves some out. The sample shows roughly 400,000 clones, approximately 92% of them seen only once. Sequences were obtained from PBMCs. This receptor was identified in a man aged 35 to 55 with head and neck cancer. The V call is TRBV28, the J call TRBJ2-5; TRBD2 agrees at 10 bases. Here the CDR3 DNA reads TGTGCCAGCAGCCCCTCCGGGGTAGCGGGAGGACAAGAGACCCAGTACTTC. This codes for CASSPSGVAGGQETQYF.